The rows below give T cell receptor beta chains drawn from one sample of a study of long-term antiretroviral therapy in people with HIV. Method: immunoSEQ multiplex PCR; TCRdb's copy keeps in-frame clones and lacks some. The sample carries about 11,000 clones, under 85% recorded once. This specimen consisted of unsorted PBMCs, obtained at the start of antiretroviral therapy, before treatment. These receptors all stem from a man between 25 and 39 years old with HIV. The conserved cysteine and the conserved F or W are not part of the CDR3 here. The D gene is left open where the match is weak.

v_gene	j_gene	d_gene	CDR3aa
TRBV30	TRBJ2-7	-	AWSREYEQY
TRBV20-1	TRBJ2-3	-	SARRTDTQY
TRBV4-1	TRBJ2-3	-	ASSQPDRGSTDTQY
TRBV18	TRBJ2-3	TRBD2	ASTKRGGQDTQY
TRBV7-9	TRBJ2-4	-	ASSLEGLRPGDIQY
TRBV4-1	TRBJ2-7	-	ASSPAPVAYEQY
TRBV29-1	TRBJ1-5	-	SVRGGSSNQPQH
TRBV11-2	TRBJ2-1	-	ASSFPGLSSYNEQF
TRBV29-1	TRBJ2-7	TRBD2	SVERGSGSSYEQY
TRBV7-3	TRBJ1-2	-	ASSERGGYGYT
TRBV11-2	TRBJ2-6	-	ASSSTTGFGANVLT
TRBV27	TRBJ2-3	-	ASSFLGQSFGDTQY
TRBV6-5	TRBJ1-1	TRBD1	ASSYSQGAIEAF
TRBV28	TRBJ2-5	TRBD2	ASSPAGLAVRLETQY
TRBV6-1	TRBJ2-1	-	ATFNNEQF
TRBV6-4	TRBJ2-1	TRBD2	ASSRTSGGQNEQF
TRBV14	TRBJ2-5	TRBD1	ASSQAKGQGGGTQY
TRBV11-2	TRBJ2-1	-	ASRGWASSYNEQF
TRBV5-6	TRBJ2-3	-	ASSVTGGPRTDTQY
TRBV5-8	TRBJ2-3	TRBD1	ASSSRTGGSTDTQY
TRBV19	TRBJ2-7	TRBD1	ASAIGQGAFYEQY
TRBV14	TRBJ2-1	-	ASSQDTGSGGEQF
TRBV30	TRBJ2-5	-	AWVRGGGETQY
TRBV7-9	TRBJ2-2	TRBD2	ASSPQGLAGVTGELF
TRBV7-2	TRBJ1-1	-	ASSLTNMNTEAF
TRBV6-6	TRBJ1-3	-	ASSYEDVSGNTIY
TRBV28	TRBJ2-7	-	ASSPRSPFEQY
TRBV19	TRBJ1-1	-	ASDSGVNTEAF
TRBV7-2	TRBJ2-7	-	ASSSSWTSSYEQY
TRBV6-5	TRBJ2-7	-	ASSYGGTAEQY
TRBV28	TRBJ1-3	-	ASSPRGSGNTIY
TRBV11-2	TRBJ2-7	-	ASSLTRLSYEQY
TRBV7-8	TRBJ2-7	TRBD1	ASSLARGTGFDEQY
TRBV6-5	TRBJ1-5	-	ASNQAQGGNQPQH
TRBV27	TRBJ2-7	TRBD2	ASSWGGVTYEQY
TRBV5-1	TRBJ2-7	-	ASREGAPYEQY
TRBV5-1	TRBJ2-3	-	ASSGGHNTDTQY
TRBV7-2	TRBJ2-2	TRBD2	ASERSLAESNTGELF
TRBV19	TRBJ1-5	-	ASSIDLRDNQPQH
TRBV9	TRBJ2-1	-	ASSVPAGFGHNEQF